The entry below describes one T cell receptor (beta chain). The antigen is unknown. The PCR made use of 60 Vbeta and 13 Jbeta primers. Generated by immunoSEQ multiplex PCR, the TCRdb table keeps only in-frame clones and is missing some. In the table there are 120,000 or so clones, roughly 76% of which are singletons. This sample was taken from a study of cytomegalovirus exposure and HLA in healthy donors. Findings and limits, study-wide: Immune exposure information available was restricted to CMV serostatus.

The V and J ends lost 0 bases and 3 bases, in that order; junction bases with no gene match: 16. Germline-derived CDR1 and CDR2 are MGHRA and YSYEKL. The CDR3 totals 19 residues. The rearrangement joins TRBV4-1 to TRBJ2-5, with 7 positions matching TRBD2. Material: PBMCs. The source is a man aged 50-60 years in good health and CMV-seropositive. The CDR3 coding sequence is TGCGCCAGCAGCCAAGATGGGGGGGTGGCAATTGGGTTAAAAGAGACCCAGTACTTC. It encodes CASSQDGGVAIGLKETQYF.